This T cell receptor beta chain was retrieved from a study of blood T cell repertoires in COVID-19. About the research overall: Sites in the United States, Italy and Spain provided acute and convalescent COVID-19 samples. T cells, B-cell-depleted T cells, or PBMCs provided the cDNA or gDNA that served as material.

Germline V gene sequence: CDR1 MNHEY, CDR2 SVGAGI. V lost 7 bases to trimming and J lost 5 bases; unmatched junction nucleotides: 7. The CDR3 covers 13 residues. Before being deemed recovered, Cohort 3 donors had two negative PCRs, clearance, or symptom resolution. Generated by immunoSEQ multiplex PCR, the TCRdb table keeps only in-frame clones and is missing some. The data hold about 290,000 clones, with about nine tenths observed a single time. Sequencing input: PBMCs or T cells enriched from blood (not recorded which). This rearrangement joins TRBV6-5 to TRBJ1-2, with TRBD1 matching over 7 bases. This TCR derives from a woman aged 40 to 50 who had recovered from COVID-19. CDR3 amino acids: CASILQGKYGYTF. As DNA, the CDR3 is TGTGCCAGCATTCTACAGGGGAAGTATGGCTACACCTTC.